This TCR beta chain was recorded in a study of human T cells and chemical hapten exposure. Study-level background: Patients additionally received therapeutic doses of diphenylcyclopropenone on the scalp once a week, and this continued throughout the approximately 26-week study. There were per-sample TCR yield variations, arising mainly from small pooled library volume differences.

Germline CDR1 is SQVTM and CDR2 is ANQGSEA. V lost 4 bases and J lost 2, with 6 bases in between. The length of the CDR3 is 13 residues. Time point: patch test 2, 6 weeks after DPC sensitization. Treatment indicated: therapeutic diphenylcyclopropenone sensitization with weekly scalp DPC. This clonotype was seen at least ten times. Per the original methods: TCRs per sample had a median of 95,638 and ranged from roughly 20,000 to 690,600. TCRdb ran MiXCR on the RACE reads and lists one entry per CDR3 protein. The V and J calls, along with clone size, are taken from TCRdb and not from the paper's own processing. The data show 75,000 to 100,000 distinct CDR3 sequences, 9.3% seen once.

This receptor was taken from a woman in her forties with alopecia areata. Some clones in this sample may be carry-over from other donors' samples. The chain carries TRBV29-1 and TRBJ2-6; perhaps TRBD1 as D (5 bases). The sequencing used whole blood, collected in connection with sensitization to the hapten diphenylcyclopropenone (DPC). The CDR3 DNA follows: TGCAGCGTTGTGGGGCCTGGGGCCAACGTCCTGACTTTC. Amino acid sequence: CSVVGPGANVLTF.